This record concerns one TCR beta chain sequence. Antigen unknown. This entry is derived from a study of cytomegalovirus exposure and HLA in healthy donors. The overall study: In a later analysis, it was reported that the roughly 130 validation repertoires had been produced on the same platform as the 550 to 850 repertoires belonging to the first cohort. General study points: Generally TCR sequences proved uncommon, though certain public TCRs appeared in numerous donors. CMV antigen specificity of three CMV-associated chains was confirmed in vitro. Approximately 160 TCR beta chains were listed as cytomegalovirus-associated.

Using immunoSEQ multiplex PCR, the repertoire was profiled, and TCRdb retains in-frame clones only, with some absent. The profile covers over 200,000 clones, with just over 85% appearing a single time and about 2.9% taken by the ten largest. This CDR3 is built from 15 residues. The germline V gene has CDR1 SGHDN and CDR2 FVKESK. With 0 bases removed from V and 8 bases from J, the gap between germline ends came to 14 bases. The chain combines TRBV14 with TRBJ2-1; TRBD2 is a possible D gene (6 bases). The TCR comes from a woman aged 18-29 years in good health and CMV-seronegative. Source material: PBMCs. CDR3 amino acids: CASSQESGVGDEQFF. In DNA form, the CDR3 reads TGTGCCAGCAGCCAAGAATCGGGAGTCGGAGATGAGCAGTTCTTC.